This T cell receptor beta chain was sequenced for a study of identifying expanded T cells in peripheral blood (dated by TCRdb to about 2019). In terms of the full investigation: Technical replicates were generated by sequencing separate aliquots of the same genomic DNA pool, with four replicates compared pairwise. The paper's findings and limits, for the study overall: For all healthy donors, the variance in clone template counts between approximately two-week samples rose significantly as total template count increased. Across all healthy-donor time intervals, the beta-binomial model significantly lowered both the number of clones called differentially abundant and the false-positive rate. The binomial model flagged roughly 1.3 differentially abundant clones between technical replicates but about 16 over around 2 weeks and roughly 19 over about four weeks. The authors expected biological variance in healthy repertoires might increase further over much longer intervals such as months to years.

About this clone itself: Its antigen specificity is not known. No much larger clone is present one base from it, and per-base qualities are unavailable.

No immune events such as infections were documented for the healthy donors during the collection period. Healthy-donor blood repertoires served as a training cohort to calibrate time-dependent variance in a beta-binomial model of T-cell clone differential abundance. The training cohort was composed of about 10 healthy donors, 3 female and 7 male. The donors were between roughly 25 and 70 years old, with an average age of roughly 41 years. Whole blood, obtained from a commercial supplier, was collected from each healthy donor at three time points spaced roughly 2 weeks apart. For immunosequencing, genomic DNA was extracted from whole blood that had not been sorted. TCRbeta CDR3 regions were profiled with the immunoSEQ Assay using bias-controlled multiplex PCR amplification of genomic DNA. The authors' pipeline ran thus. The absolute abundance of each unique TCRbeta CDR3 region was quantified after sequences were collapsed and filtered. Differential abundance was assessed using a binomial (Fisher-equivalent) model and a beta-binomial model in which time-dependent variance fitted from healthy donors was added. Any clone with fewer than 5 combined templates was excluded, and a clone was called differentially abundant if its Benjamini-Hochberg FDR was below 0.01. The form v = (b*log(k)+a)^2 was used to model beta-binomial variance as a function of total template count across the two samples. What TCRdb holds here is the immuneACCESS table cut down to in-frame rearrangements. Part of the clones is not present; checked against another copy, under half of the missing clones reflect an unresolved V gene, and the others are unexplained. V, J and clone size were drawn from that table, and D and trimming were deduced from the DNA. The sample has more than 85,000 clones on record, more than 70% of them singletons. Together, the top ten hold roughly 13% of the sample.

Per the germline V gene, SGHVS is the CDR1 and FQNEAQ is the CDR2. At the junction V is shortened by 5 bases and J by 2 bases; bases outside the gene matches: 17. Inclusive of the bounding cysteine and phenylalanine, the CDR3 is 19 residues long. Solely the CDR3 DNA is kept, with 57 bases framed from the first base. The sequenced material came from blood. The TCR comes from a person aged 18 to 75 in good health. This chain joins TRBV7-8 to TRBJ2-1, and 8 junction bases match TRBD2. The CDR3 protein sequence reads: CASSLRYDSGVQAYNEQFF. The DNA reads as follows: TGTGCCAGCAGCCTTAGGTATGATAGCGGGGTCCAAGCCTACAATGAGCAGTTCTTC.